A selection of T cell receptor beta chains follows, all from one sample in a study of blood T cell repertoires in COVID-19. Repertoires were generated with immunoSEQ multiplex PCR, while TCRdb's copy carries only in-frame clones and drops some. This sample has about 6,400 clones, with approximately 89% found just once. Sequenced input: peripheral blood. These receptors all come from a human donor in a cohort sampled during active COVID-19. CDR3s include the opening cysteine and the closing phenylalanine or tryptophan. Each record gives: D gene, V gene, clone size, J gene, CDR3 protein, CDR3 DNA. The D gene is left open where the match is weak. Clone size appears in some rows only: once, few, many, or a class for an expanded clone.

>NA|TRBV27|NA|TRBJ2-2
CASASPWAGTGELFF
TGTGCCAGCGCCTCCCCCTGGGCAGGGACCGGGGAGCTGTTTTTT
>NA|TRBV7-2|NA|TRBJ1-1
CASSFWGRSTEAFF
TGTGCCAGCAGTTTTTGGGGGCGCAGCACTGAAGCTTTCTTT
>NA|TRBV19|NA|TRBJ1-1
CASSIRGGETEAFF
TGTGCCAGTAGTATCCGGGGAGGTGAGACTGAAGCTTTCTTT
>TRBD2|TRBV7-2|NA|TRBJ2-7
CASSSSGRDYEQYF
TGTGCCAGCAGCTCTAGCGGGAGGGACTACGAGCAGTACTTC
>NA|TRBV13|NA|TRBJ2-7
CASSFSDEQYF
TGTGCCAGCAGCTTTAGTGACGAGCAGTACTTC
>TRBD2|TRBV28|NA|TRBJ2-7
CASSSILAGPSYEQYF
TGTGCCAGCAGTTCCATCCTAGCGGGACCGTCCTACGAGCAGTACTTC
>NA|TRBV5-6|NA|TRBJ2-7
CASSLVREIEFGEQYF
TGTGCCAGCAGCTTGGTTCGGGAGATCGAATTTGGCGAGCAGTACTTC
>TRBD1|TRBV5-1|few|TRBJ1-6
CASSAQGNSPLHF
TGCGCCAGCAGCGCACAGGGGAATTCACCCCTCCACTTT
>TRBD2|TRBV28|NA|TRBJ2-3
CASRRGGTDTQYF
TGTGCCAGCAGACGGGGGGGTACAGATACGCAGTATTTT
>NA|TRBV28|NA|TRBJ2-1
CASSAQSGLSSYNEQFF
TGTGCCAGCAGTGCCCAGAGCGGGTTGAGCTCCTACAATGAGCAGTTCTTC
>NA|TRBV6-5|NA|TRBJ2-1
CASSRTGGSYNEQFF
TGTGCCAGCAGCAGGACCGGAGGCTCCTACAATGAGCAGTTCTTC
>NA|TRBV5-4|NA|TRBJ2-5
CASSLDFQEETQYF
TGTGCCAGCAGCTTGGACTTCCAAGAAGAGACCCAGTACTTC
>NA|TRBV19|NA|TRBJ1-3
CASSTRGVRGNTIYF
TGTGCCAGTAGTACCCGGGGGGTGCGCGGAAACACCATATATTTT
>TRBD2|TRBV13|NA|TRBJ2-3
CASSSNLAGGGTDTQYF
TGTGCCAGCAGCTCCAATCTAGCGGGAGGCGGCACAGATACGCAGTATTTT
>TRBD2|TRBV7-6|NA|TRBJ2-5
CASSLAGTSQETQYF
TGTGCCAGCAGCTTAGCCGGGACTAGTCAAGAGACCCAGTACTTC
>NA|TRBV4-1|once|TRBJ2-7
CASSQGGTPSYEQYF
TGCGCCAGCAGCCAAGGCGGGACTCCCTCGTACGAGCAGTACTTC
>TRBD2|TRBV6-5|NA|TRBJ2-1
CASTPLAGGEQFF
TGTGCCAGCACCCCACTAGCGGGAGGTGAGCAGTTCTTC
>TRBD1|TRBV5-1|NA|TRBJ2-2
CASSSQGQGANGELFF
TGCGCCAGCAGCTCACAGGGACAGGGGGCTAACGGGGAGCTGTTTTTT
>TRBD2|TRBV11-2|few|TRBJ2-1
CASSTFGLAENYNEQFF
TGTGCCAGCAGCACCTTCGGACTAGCGGAGAACTACAATGAGCAGTTCTTC
>TRBD2|TRBV11-3|NA|TRBJ2-3
CASSSRTSGGTQYF
TGTGCCAGCAGCTCGAGGACTAGCGGAGGTACGCAGTATTTT
>NA|TRBV4-3|NA|TRBJ2-6
CASSQDTGYSGANVLTF
TGCGCCAGCAGCCAAGACACCGGGTATTCTGGGGCCAACGTCCTGACTTTC
>TRBD1|TRBV24-1|NA|TRBJ2-3
CATLWPDRRCTDTQYF
TGTGCCACCCTCTGGCCGGACAGGCGTTGTACAGATACGCAGTATTTT
>NA|TRBV6-5|NA|TRBJ2-7
CASRPGSTYEQYF
TGTGCCAGCAGGCCGGGTTCCACCTACGAGCAGTACTTC
>NA|TRBV4-3|NA|TRBJ1-2
CASSQDQETVYGYTF
TGCGCCAGCAGCCAAGATCAAGAGACAGTCTATGGCTACACCTTC
>NA|TRBV3-1/TRBV3-2|NA|TRBJ1-3
CASSQDGGPGNTIYF
TGTGCCAGCAGCCAAGACGGAGGGCCTGGAAACACCATATATTTT